This TCR beta chain came from a study of yellow fever vaccine responses in identical twins. General study results and limits: As reported, the vaccine T cell response of twins seemed partly convergent and partly personalized.

Note on this clonotype: Its matching antigen is unknown.

One entry per CDR3 protein, called by TCRdb with MiXCR from the RT-PCR reads. The repertoire includes under 25,000 distinct CDR3 sequences, 65% to 85% of them detected once, and about 2.4% sits in the top ten. Germline V gene data show CDR1 as SGHRS and CDR2 as YFSETQ. The V gene lost 0 bases and the J gene lost 5 bases, with 12 bases spanning the gap. There are 15 residues in the CDR3. The clonotype comes from a woman aged 18-30 years who received the yellow fever vaccine. This specimen consisted of T cells from blood (PBMCs), unsorted or a sorted subset (not recorded which), obtained before or after yellow fever vaccination (not recorded which). The chain couples TRBV5-1 to TRBJ1-5; D not resolved. DNA for the CDR3: TGCGCCAGCAGCTTGGAGGGTCAGTTGCATCAGCCCCAGCATTTT. Encoded protein: CASSLEGQLHQPQHF.